This T cell receptor beta chain originates from a study of regulatory T cells in long-lasting Graves disease. Whole-study results and caveats: New patients shared fewer public clonotypes (around 880) than persistent patients did (over 2,500).

Worth noting for this clonotype: The antigen is not known.

HTBI primers from iRepertoire and Arm-PCR of CDR3 regions yielded the TCR beta libraries. TCRdb independently ran MiXCR on the multiplex PCR reads; one entry per CDR3 protein. This sample has 350,000 to 450,000 distinct CDR3 sequences, with about 15% found just once. This sample's time point: newly diagnosed GD, antithyroid drugs for less than 3 months. The authors made the TCR library using RNA they extracted from PBMCs. This sample also belongs to another study, concerning T cells in Graves' hyperthyroidism and ophthalmopathy.

Sequences were derived from peripheral blood mononuclear cells (PBMCs), sampled at new diagnosis, from a patient treated with antithyroid drugs. The receptor comes from a woman aged 25 to 39 with Graves disease.

The CDR3 protein is CSAREGVGNEKLFF. The CDR3 DNA reads TGCAGTGCTAGAGAAGGGGTTGGTAATGAAAAACTGTTTTTT. This sequence joins TRBV20-1 and TRBJ1-4; a weak D match, TRBD1 (5 bases). Germline CDR1 reads DFQATT; CDR2 reads SNEGSKA (reference sequence). Between the trimmed V and J ends, which lost 0 bases and 4 bases, there was a span of 9 bases. This CDR3 has 14 amino acids.